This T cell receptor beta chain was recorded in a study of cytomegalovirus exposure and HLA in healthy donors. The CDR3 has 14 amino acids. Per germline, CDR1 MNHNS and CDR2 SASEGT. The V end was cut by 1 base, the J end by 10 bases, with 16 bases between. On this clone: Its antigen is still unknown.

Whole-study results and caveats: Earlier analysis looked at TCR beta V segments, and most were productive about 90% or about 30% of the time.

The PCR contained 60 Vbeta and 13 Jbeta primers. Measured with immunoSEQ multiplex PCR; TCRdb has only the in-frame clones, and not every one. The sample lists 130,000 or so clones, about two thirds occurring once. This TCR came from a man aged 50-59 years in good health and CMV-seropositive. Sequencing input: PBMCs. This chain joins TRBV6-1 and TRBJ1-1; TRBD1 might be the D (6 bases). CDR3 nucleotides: TGTGCCAGCAGTGAAGACGTTACAGGGATAGGAGCTTTCTTT. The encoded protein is CASSEDVTGIGAFF.